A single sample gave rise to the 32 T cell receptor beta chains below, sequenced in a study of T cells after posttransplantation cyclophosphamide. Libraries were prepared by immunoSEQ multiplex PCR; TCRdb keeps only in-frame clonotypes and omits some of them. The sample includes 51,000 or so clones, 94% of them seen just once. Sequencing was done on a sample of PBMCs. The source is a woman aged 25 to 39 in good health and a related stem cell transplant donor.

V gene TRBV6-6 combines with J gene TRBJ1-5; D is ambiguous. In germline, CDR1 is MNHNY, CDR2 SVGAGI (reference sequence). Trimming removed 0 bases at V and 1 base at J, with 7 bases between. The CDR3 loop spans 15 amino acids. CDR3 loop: CASSYSEWSNQPQHF. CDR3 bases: TGTGCCAGCAGTTACTCGGAGTGGAGCAATCAGCCCCAGCATTTT.

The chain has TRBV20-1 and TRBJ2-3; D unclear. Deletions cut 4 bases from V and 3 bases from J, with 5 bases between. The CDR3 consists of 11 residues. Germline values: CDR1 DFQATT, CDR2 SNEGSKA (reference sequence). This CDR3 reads CSAMRTDTQYF. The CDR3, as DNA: TGCAGTGCTATGAGAACAGATACGCAGTATTTT.

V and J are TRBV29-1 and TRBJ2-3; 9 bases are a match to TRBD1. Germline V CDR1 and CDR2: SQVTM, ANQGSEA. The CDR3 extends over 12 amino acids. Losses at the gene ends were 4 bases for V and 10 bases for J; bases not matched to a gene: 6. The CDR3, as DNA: TGCAGCGTTGCGACCGGGACAGGGTCGCAGTATTTT. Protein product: CSVATGTGSQYF.

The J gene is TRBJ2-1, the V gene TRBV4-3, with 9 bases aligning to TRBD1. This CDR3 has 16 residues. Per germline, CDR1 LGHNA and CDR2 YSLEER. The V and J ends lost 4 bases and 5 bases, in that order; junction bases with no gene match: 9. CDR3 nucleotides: TGCGCCAGCAGCCTCAACCCGGGACAGGGAAACAATGAGCAGTTCTTC. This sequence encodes CASSLNPGQGNNEQFF.

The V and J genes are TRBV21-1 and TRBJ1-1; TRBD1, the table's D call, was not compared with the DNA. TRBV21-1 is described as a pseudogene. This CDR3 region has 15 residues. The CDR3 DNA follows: TGTGCCAGCAGCAAACTATGGACAGGGAACACTGAAGCTTTCTTT. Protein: CASSKLWTGNTEAFF.

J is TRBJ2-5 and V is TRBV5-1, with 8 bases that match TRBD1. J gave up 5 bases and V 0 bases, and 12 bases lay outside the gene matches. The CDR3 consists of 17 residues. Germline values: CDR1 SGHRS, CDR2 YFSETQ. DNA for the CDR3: TGCGCCAGCAGCTTGGTGGGGATTAGACAGGGGACGGAGACCCAGTACTTC. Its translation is CASSLVGIRQGTETQYF.

The CDR3 here is CASSLEEARVAFF. The DNA for the CDR3 is TGTGCCAGCAGCTTGGAGGAAGCCAGGGTTGCTTTCTTT. The V call is TRBV5-5, the J call TRBJ1-1; D is possibly TRBD1 (5 bases). V lost 0 bases and J lost 11, with 14 bases in between. This CDR3 region has 13 residues. Germline V gives CDR1 SGHKS, CDR2 YYEKEE (reference sequence).

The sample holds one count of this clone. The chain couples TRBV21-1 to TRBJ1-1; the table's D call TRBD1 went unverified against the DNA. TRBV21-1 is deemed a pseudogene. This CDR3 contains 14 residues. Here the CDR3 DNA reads TGTGCCAGCAGCGTGGACAGGGTGAACACTGAAGCTTTCTTT. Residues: CASSVDRVNTEAFF.

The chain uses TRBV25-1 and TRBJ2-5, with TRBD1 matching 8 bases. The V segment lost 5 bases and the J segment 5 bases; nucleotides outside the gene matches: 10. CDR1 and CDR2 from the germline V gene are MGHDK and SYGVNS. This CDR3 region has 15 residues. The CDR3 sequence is CASSRIGQGAETQYF. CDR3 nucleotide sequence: TGTGCCAGCAGTCGAATTGGACAGGGTGCGGAGACCCAGTACTTC.

CDR3: CASSTYSGGTDTQYF. DNA for the CDR3: TGTGCCAGCAGCACCTATAGCGGGGGAACAGATACGCAGTATTTT. The J gene is TRBJ2-3, the V gene TRBV5-8; the match to TRBD2 covers 9 bases. Per the germline V gene, CDR1 is SGHTS and CDR2 is YDEGEE. The CDR3 is 15 residues long. V dropped 4 bases and J dropped 3; count of bases not matched to a gene: 6.

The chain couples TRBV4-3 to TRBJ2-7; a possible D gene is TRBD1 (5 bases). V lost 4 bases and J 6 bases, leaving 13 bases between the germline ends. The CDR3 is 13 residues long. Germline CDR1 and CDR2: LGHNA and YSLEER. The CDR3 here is CASSLLPDSEQYF. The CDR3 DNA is TGCGCCAGCAGCCTTTTACCTGACAGCGAGCAGTACTTC.

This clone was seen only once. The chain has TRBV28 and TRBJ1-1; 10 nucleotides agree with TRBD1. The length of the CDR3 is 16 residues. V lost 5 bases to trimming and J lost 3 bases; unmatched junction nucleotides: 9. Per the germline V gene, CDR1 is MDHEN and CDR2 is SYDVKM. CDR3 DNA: TGTGCCAGCAGTCTAGGGGACAGGGGAGTAGACACTGAAGCTTTCTTT. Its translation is CASSLGDRGVDTEAFF.

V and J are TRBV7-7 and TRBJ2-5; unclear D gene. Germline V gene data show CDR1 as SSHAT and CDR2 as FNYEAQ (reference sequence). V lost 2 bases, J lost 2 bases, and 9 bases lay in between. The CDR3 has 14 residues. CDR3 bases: TGTGCCAGCAGCTTACTTGGCAAACAAGAGACCCAGTACTTC. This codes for CASSLLGKQETQYF.

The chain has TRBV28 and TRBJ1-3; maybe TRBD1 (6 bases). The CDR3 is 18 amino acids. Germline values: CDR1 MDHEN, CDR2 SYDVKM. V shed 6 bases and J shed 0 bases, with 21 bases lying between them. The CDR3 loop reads CASRKTGLWLTSGNTIYF. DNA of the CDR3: TGTGCCAGCAGAAAAACAGGGTTATGGTTAACCTCTGGAAACACCATATATTTT.

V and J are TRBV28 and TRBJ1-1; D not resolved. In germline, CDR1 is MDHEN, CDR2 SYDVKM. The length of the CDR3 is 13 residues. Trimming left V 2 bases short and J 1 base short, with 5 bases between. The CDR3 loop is CASSLRQNTEAFF. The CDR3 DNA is TGTGCCAGCAGTTTACGACAGAACACTGAAGCTTTCTTT.

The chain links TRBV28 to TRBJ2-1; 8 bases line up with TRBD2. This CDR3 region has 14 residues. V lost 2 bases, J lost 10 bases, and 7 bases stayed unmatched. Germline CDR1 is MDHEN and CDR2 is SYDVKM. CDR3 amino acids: CASSLGTSGLEQFF. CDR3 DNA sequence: TGTGCCAGCAGTTTAGGGACTAGTGGGTTGGAGCAGTTCTTC. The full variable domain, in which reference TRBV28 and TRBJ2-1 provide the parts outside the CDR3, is DVKVTQSSRYLVKRTGEKVFLECVQDMDHENMFWYRQDPGLGLRLIYFSYDVKMKEKGDIPEGYSVSREKKERFSLILESASTNQTSMYLCASSLGTSGLEQFFGPGTRLTVL.

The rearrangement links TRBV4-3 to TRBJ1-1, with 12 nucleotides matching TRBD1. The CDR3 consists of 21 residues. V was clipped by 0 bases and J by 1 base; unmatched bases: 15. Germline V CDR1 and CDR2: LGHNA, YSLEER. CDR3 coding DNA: TGCGCCAGCAGCCAAGATCCGGGACAGGGGGCGTGGGGTCTCAGGAACACTGAAGCTTTCTTT. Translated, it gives CASSQDPGQGAWGLRNTEAFF.

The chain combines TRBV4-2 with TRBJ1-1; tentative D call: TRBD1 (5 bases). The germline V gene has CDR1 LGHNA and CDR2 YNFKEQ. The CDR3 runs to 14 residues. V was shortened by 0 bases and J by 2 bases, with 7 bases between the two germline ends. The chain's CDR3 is CASSQEGGNTEAFF. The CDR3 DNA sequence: TGTGCCAGCAGCCAAGAGGGGGGTAACACTGAAGCTTTCTTT.

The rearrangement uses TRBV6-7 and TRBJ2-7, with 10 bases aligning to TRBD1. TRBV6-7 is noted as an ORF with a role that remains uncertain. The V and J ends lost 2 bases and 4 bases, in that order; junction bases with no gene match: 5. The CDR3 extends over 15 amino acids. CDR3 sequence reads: CASSYGDRGEYEQYF. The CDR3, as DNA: TGTGCCAGCAGTTACGGGGACAGGGGTGAATACGAGCAGTACTTC.

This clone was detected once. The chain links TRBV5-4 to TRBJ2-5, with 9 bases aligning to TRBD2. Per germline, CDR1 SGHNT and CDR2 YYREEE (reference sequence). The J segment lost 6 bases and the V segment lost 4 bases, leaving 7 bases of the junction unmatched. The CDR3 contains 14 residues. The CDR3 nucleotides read TGTGCCAGCAGCCTTCAACTAGCGGGCAAGACCCAGTACTTC. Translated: CASSLQLAGKTQYF.

The CDR3 is CASSSPRRRGRHNEQFF. In DNA, the CDR3 is TGTGCCAGCAGTTCACCGAGGCGGAGGGGGCGACACAATGAGCAGTTCTTC. V usage is TRBV27 and J usage is TRBJ2-1; perhaps TRBD1 as D (7 bases). This CDR3 region has 17 residues. Looked up from germline, CDR1 is MNHEY and CDR2 is SMNVEV (reference sequence). V was pared by 4 bases and J by 5 bases, with 21 bases between.

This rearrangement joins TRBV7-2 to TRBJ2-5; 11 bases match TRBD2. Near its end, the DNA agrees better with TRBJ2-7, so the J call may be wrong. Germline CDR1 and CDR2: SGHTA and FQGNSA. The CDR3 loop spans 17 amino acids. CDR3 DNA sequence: TGTGCCAGCAGCTTAAGTAGCGGGGGGGCCGGGTCCTACGAGCAGTACTTC. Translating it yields CASSLSSGGAGSYEQYF.

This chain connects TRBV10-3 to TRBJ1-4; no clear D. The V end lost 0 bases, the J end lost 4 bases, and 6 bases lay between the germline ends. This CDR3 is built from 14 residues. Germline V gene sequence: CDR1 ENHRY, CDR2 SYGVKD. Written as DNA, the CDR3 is TGTGCCATCAGTGAGTCTCCCAGTAATGAAAAACTGTTTTTT. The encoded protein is CAISESPSNEKLFF.

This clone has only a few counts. CDR3: CASRNLAQDSPLHF. In DNA form, the CDR3 reads TGCGCCAGCCGGAATCTCGCCCAGGATTCACCCCTCCACTTT. The chain links TRBV5-1 to TRBJ1-6; D unresolved. Trimming cost V 7 bases and J 8 bases, with 16 bases left between them. CDR3 size: 14 residues. Germline values: CDR1 SGHRS, CDR2 YFSETQ.

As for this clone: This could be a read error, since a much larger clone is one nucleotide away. Written as DNA, the CDR3 is TGTGCCAGCAGTGACAGGGAAAATTCACCCCTCCACTTT. Translated: CASSDRENSPLHF. V and J are TRBV6-1 and TRBJ1-6, with D possibly matching TRBD1 (5 bases). The CDR3 totals 13 residues. Deletions cut 3 bases from V and 7 bases from J, with 7 bases between. Germline-derived CDR1 and CDR2 are MNHNS and SASEGT.

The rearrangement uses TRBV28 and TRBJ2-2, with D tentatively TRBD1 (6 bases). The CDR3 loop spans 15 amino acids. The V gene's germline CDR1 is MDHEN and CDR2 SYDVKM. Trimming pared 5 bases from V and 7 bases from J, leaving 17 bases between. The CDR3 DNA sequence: TGTGCCAGCAGTGGTCGGGACATACGATTCGGGGAGCTGTTTTTT. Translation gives CASSGRDIRFGELFF.

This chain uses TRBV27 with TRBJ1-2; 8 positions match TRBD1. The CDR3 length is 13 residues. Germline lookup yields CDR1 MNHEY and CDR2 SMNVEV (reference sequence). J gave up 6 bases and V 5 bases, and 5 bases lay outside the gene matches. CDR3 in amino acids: CASSGRGRNGYTF. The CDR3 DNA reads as TGTGCCAGCAGTGGCAGGGGGCGGAATGGCTACACCTTC.

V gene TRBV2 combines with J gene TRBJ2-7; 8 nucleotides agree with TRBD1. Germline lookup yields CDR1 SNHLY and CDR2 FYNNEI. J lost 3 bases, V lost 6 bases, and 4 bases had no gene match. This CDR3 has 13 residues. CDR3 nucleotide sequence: TGTGCCAGCAGGAAGGGACAGGACTACGAGCAGTACTTC. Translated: CASRKGQDYEQYF.

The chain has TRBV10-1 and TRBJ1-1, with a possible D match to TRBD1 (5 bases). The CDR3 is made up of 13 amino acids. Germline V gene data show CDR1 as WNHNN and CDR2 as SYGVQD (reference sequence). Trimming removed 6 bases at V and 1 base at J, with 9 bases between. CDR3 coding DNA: TGCGCCAGCAGGTTGACAGCGAACACTGAAGCTTTCTTT. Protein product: CASRLTANTEAFF.

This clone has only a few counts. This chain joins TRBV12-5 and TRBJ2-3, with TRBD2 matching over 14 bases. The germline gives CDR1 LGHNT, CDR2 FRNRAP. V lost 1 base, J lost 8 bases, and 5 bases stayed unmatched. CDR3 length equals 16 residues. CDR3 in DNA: TGTGCTAGTGGTTTGGGGACTAGCGGGGGGAATGGTACGCAGTATTTT. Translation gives CASGLGTSGGNGTQYF.

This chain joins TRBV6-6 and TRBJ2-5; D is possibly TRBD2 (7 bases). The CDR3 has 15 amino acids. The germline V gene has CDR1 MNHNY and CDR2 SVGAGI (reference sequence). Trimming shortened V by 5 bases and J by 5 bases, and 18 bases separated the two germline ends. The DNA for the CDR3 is TGTGCCAGCAGTAACACAGGAGGGGGAGGGGAGACCCAGTACTTC. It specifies CASSNTGGGGETQYF.

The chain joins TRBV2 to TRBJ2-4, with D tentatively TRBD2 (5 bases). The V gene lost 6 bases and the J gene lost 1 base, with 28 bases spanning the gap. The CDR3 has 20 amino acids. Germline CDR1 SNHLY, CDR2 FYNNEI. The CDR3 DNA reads TGTGCCAGCAGCCCACCCCCGGGGTCGAACCTAAGACGGGCCAAAAACATTCAGTACTTC. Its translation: CASSPPPGSNLRRAKNIQYF.